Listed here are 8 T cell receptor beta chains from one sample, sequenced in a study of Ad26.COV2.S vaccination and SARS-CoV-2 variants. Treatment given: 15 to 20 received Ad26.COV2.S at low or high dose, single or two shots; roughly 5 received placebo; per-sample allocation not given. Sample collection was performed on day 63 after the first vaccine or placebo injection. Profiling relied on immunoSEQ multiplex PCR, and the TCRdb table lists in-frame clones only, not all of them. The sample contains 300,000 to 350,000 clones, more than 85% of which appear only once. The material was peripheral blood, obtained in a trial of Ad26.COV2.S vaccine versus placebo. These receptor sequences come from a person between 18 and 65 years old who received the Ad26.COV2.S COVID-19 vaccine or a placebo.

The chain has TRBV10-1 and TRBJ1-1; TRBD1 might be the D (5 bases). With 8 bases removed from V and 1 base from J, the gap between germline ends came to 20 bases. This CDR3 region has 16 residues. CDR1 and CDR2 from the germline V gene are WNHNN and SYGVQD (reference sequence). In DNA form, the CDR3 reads TGCGCCAGCGGGACCAGCGGTAGTCAGGAGAACACTGAAGCTTTCTTT. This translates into CASGTSGSQENTEAFF.

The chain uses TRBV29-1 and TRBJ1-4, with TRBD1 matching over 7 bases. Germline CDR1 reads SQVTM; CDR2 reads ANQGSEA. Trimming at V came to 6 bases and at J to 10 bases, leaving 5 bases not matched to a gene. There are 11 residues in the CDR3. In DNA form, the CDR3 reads TGCAGCGTGTGGAGACAGGGAAAACTGTTTTTT. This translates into CSVWRQGKLFF.

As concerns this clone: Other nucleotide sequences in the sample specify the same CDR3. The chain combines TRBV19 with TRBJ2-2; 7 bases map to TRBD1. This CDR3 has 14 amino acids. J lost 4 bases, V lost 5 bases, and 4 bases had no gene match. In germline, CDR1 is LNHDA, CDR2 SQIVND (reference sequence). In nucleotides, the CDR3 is TGTGCCAGTAGTGCTACAGGGGTCACCGGGGAGCTGTTTTTT. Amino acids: CASSATGVTGELFF.

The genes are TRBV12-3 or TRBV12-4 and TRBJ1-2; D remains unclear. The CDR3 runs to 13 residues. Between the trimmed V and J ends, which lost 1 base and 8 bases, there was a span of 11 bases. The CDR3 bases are TGTGCCAGCAGTTTAGACCTCATAGGGGGCTACACCTTC. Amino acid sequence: CASSLDLIGGYTF.

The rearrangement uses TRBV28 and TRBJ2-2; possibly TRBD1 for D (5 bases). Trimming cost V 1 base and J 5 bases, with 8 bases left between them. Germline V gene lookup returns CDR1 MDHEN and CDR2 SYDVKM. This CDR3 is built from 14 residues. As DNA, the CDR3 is TGTGCCAGCAGTTTATCAGGGTCGACCGGGGAGCTGTTTTTT. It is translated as CASSLSGSTGELFF.

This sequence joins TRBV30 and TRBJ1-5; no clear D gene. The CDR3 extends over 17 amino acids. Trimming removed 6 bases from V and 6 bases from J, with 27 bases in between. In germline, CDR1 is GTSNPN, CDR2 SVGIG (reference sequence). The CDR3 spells CACRVREGFGSGQPQHF. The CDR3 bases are TGTGCCTGCCGCGTAAGGGAGGGATTCGGGTCGGGTCAGCCCCAGCATTTT. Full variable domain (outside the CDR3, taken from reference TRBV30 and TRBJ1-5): SQTIHQWPATLVQPVGSPLSLECTVEGTSNPNLYWYRQAAGRGLQLLFYSVGIGQISSEVPQNLSASRPQDRQFILSSKKLLLSDSGFYLCACRVREGFGSGQPQHFGDGTRLSIL.

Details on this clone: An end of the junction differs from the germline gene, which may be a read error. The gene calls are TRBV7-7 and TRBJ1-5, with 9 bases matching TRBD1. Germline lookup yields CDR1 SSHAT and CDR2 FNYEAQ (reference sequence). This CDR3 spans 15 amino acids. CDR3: CASSLRDRENQPQHF. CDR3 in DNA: TGTGCTAGCAGCTTACGGGACAGGGAAAATCAGCCCCAGCATTTT.

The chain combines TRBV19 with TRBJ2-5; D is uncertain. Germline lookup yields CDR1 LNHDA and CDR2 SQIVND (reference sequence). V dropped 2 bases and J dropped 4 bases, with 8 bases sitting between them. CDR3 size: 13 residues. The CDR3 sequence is CASSIRYGETQYF. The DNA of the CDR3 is TGTGCCAGTAGTATAAGGTACGGAGAGACCCAGTACTTC.